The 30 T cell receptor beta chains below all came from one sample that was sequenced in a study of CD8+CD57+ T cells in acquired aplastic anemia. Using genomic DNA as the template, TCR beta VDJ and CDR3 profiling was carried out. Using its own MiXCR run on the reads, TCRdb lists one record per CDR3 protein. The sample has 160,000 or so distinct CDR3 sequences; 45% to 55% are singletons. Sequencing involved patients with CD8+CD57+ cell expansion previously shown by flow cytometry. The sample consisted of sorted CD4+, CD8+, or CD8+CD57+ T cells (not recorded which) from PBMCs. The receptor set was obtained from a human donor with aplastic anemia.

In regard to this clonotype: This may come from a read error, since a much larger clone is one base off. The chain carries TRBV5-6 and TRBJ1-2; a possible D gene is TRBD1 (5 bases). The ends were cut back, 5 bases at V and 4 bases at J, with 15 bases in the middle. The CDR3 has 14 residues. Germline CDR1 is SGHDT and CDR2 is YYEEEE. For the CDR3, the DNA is TGTGCCAGCAGACCCCGGGGGTGCATCTATGGCTACACCTTC. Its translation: CASRPRGCIYGYTF.

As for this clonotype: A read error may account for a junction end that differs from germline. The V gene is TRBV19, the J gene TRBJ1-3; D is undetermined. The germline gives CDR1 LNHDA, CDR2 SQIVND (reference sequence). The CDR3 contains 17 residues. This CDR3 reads CASRATGILLSGSTIYF. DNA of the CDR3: TGTGCCAGTAGGGCGACCGGGATCCTCCTCTCTGGAAGCACCATATATTTT.

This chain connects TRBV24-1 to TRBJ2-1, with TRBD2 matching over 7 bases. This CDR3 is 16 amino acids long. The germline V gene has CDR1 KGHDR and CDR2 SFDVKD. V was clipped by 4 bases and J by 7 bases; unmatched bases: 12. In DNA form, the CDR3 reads TGTGCCACCAGTGACCCGGGGGAGGGGTCGGGGAATGAGCAGTTCTTC. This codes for CATSDPGEGSGNEQFF.

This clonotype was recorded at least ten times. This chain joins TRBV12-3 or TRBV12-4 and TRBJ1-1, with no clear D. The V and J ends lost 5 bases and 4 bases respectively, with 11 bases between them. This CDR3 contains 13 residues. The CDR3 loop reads CASSPKTGTEAFF. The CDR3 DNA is TGTGCCAGCAGTCCCAAAACCGGCACTGAAGCTTTCTTT.

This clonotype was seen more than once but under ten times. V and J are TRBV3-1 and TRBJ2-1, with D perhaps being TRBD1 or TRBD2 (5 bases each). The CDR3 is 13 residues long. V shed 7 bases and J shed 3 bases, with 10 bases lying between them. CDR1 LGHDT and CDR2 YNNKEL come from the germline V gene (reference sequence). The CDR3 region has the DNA TGTGCCAGCACTGGGACCTTCTACAATGAGCAGTTCTTC. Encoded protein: CASTGTFYNEQFF.

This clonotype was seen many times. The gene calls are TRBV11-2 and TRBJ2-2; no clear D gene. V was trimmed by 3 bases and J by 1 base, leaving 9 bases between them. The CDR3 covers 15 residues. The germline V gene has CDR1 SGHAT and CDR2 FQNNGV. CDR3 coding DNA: TGTGCCAGCAGCTTCAACTTAGTGAACACCGGGGAGCTGTTTTTT. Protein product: CASSFNLVNTGELFF.

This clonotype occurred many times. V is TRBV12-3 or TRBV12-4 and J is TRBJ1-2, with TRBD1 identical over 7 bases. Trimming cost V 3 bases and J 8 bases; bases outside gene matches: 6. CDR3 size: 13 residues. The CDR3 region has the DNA TGTGCCAGCAGTTTGCCAGGGGGTAAGGGCTACACCTTC. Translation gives CASSLPGGKGYTF.

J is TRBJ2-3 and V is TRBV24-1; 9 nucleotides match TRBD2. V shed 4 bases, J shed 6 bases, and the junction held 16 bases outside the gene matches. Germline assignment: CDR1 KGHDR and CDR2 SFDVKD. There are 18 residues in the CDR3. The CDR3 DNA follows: TGTGCCACCAGTGACAGGAAGCGGGGGGTTACGTACGGGGATACGCAGTATTTT. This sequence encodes CATSDRKRGVTYGDTQYF.

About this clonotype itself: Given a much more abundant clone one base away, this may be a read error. The CDR3 region is CASIDRTNQPQHF. CDR3 sequence (DNA): TGTGCCAGCATAGACAGGACCAATCAGCCCCAGCATTTT. J is TRBJ1-5 and V is TRBV6-1; perhaps TRBD1 as D (6 bases). This CDR3 spans 13 amino acids. Germline V CDR1 and CDR2: MNHNS, SASEGT. Trimming took off 7 bases at V and 3 bases at J, with 10 bases between the two ends.

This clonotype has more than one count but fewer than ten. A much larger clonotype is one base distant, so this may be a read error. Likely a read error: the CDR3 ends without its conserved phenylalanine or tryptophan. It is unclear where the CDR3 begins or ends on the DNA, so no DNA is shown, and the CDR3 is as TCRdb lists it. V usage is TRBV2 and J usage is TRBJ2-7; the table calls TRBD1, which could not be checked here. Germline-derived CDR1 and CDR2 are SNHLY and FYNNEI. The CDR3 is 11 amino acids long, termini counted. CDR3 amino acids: CASSRDVKKFM.

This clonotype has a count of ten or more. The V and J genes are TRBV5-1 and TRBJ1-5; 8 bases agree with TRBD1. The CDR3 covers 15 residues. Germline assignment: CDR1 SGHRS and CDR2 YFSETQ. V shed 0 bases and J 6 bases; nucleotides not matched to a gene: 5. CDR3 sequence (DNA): TGCGCCAGCAGCTTGGGACAGGGGCCCGGTCAGCCCCAGCATTTT. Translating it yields CASSLGQGPGQPQHF.

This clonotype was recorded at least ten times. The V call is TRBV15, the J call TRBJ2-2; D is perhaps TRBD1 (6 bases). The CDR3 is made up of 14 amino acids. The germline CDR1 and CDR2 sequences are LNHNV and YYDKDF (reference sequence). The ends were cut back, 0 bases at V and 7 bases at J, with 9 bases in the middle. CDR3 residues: CATSRDPGDGELFF. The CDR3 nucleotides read TGTGCCACCAGCAGAGATCCAGGGGACGGGGAGCTGTTTTTT.

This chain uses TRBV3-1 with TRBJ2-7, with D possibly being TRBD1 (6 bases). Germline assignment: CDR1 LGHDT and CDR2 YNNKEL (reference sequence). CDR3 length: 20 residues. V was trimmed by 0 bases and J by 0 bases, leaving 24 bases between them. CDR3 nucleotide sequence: TGTGCCAGCAGCCAAGATTGTGGGGGACACCTTGAGCTTTTCTCCTACGAGCAGTACTTC. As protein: CASSQDCGGHLELFSYEQYF.

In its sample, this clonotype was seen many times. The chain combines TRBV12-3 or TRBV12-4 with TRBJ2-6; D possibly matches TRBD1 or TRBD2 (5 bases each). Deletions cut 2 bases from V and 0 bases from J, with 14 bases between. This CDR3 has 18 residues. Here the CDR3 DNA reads TGTGCCAGCAGTTTAATGGTCAGGGACGACTCTGGGGCCAACGTCCTGACTTTC. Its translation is CASSLMVRDDSGANVLTF.

CDR3 sequence: CSAYLDGGRVPYEQYF. The DNA of the CDR3 is TGCAGTGCTTACTTAGACGGCGGGAGGGTCCCCTACGAGCAGTACTTC. V and J are TRBV20-1 and TRBJ2-7, with 9 positions matching TRBD2. CDR1 and CDR2 from the germline V gene are DFQATT and SNEGSKA (reference sequence). The V gene end was trimmed by 5 bases and the J gene end by 2 bases; junction bases not matched to a gene: 13. This CDR3 region has 16 residues.

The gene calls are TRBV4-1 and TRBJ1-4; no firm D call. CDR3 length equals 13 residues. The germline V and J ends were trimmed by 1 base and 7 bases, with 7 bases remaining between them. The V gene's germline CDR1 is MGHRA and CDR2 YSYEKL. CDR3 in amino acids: CASSQGGVEKLFF. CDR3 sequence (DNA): TGCGCCAGCAGCCAAGGCGGAGTTGAAAAACTGTTTTTT.

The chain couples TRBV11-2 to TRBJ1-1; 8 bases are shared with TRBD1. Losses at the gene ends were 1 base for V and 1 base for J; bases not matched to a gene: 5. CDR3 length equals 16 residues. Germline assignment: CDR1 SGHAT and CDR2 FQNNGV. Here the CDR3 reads CASSLGRGRGNTEAFF. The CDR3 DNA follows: TGTGCCAGCAGCTTAGGCAGGGGGCGCGGGAACACTGAAGCTTTCTTT.

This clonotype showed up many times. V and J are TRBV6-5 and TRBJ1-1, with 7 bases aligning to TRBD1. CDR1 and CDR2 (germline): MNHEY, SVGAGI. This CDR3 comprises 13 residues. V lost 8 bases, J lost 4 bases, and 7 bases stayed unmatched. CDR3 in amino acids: CASRQGGVTEAFF. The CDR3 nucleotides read TGTGCCAGCCGTCAGGGGGGCGTCACTGAAGCTTTCTTT.

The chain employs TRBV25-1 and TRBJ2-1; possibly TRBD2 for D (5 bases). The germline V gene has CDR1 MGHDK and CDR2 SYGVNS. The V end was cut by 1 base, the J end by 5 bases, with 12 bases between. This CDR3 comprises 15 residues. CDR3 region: CASSESGDLHNEQFF. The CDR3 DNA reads TGTGCCAGCAGTGAATCCGGGGATCTCCACAATGAGCAGTTCTTC.

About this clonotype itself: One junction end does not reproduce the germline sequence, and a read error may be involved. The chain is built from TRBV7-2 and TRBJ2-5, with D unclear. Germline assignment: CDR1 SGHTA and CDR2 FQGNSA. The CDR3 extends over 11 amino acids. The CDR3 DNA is TGTGCCAGCAGCTGGTTTGAGACCCAGCACTTC. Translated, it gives CASSWFETQHF.

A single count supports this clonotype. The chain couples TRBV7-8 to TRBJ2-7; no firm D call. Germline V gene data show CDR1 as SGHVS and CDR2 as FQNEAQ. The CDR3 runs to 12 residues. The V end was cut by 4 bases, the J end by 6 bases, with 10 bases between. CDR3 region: CASSSPMGEQYF. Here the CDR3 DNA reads TGTGCCAGCAGCTCCCCAATGGGCGAGCAGTACTTC.

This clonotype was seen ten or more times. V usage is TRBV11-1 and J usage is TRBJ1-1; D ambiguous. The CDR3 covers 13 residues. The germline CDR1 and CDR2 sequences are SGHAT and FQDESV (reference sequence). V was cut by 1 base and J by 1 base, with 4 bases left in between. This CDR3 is CASSLETNTEAFF. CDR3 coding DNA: TGTGCCAGCAGCTTAGAAACGAACACTGAAGCTTTCTTT.

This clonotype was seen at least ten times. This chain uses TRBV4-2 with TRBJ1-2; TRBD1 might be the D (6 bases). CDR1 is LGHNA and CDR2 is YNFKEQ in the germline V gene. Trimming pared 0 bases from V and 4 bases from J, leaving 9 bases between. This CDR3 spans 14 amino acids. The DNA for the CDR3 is TGTGCCAGCAGCCAAGAACAGGGAAGCTATGGCTACACCTTC. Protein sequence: CASSQEQGSYGYTF.

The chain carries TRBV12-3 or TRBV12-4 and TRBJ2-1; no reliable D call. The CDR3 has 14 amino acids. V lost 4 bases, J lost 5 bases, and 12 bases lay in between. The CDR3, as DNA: TGTGCCAGCAGTTGGCGAGTGAATGACAATGAGCAGTTCTTC. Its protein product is CASSWRVNDNEQFF.

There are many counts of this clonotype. The CDR3 region has the DNA TGTGCCATCAGTGAAGGAGAGACCCAGTACTTC. Translated, it gives CAISEGETQYF. This chain links TRBV10-3 with TRBJ2-5; no clear D gene. This CDR3 spans 11 amino acids. V lost 3 bases to trimming and J lost 4 bases, with 3 bases between them. Germline CDR1 is ENHRY and CDR2 is SYGVKD.

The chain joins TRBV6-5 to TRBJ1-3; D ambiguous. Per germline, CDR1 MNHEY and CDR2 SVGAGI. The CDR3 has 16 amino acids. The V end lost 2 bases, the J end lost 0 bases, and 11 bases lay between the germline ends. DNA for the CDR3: TGTGCCAGCAGTTACCTAGACGGAAACTCTGGAAACACCATATATTTT. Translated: CASSYLDGNSGNTIYF.

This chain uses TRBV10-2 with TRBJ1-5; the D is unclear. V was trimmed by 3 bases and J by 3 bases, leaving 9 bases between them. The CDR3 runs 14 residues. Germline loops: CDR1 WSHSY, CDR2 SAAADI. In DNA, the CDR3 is TGCGCCAGCAGTGATGGGGAGATCAATCAGCCCCAGCATTTT. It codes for CASSDGEINQPQHF.

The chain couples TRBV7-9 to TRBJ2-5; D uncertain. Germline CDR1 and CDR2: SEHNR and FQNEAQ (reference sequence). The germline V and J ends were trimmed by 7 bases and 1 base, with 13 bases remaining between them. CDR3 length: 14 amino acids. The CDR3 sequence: CASKSTATQETQYF. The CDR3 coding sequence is TGTGCCAGCAAATCGACGGCTACCCAAGAGACCCAGTACTTC.

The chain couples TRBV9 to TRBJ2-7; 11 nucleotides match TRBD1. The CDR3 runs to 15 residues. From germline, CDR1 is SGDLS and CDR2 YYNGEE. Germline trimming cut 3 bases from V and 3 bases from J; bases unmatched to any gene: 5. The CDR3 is CASSARDRGGYEQYF. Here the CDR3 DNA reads TGTGCCAGCAGCGCCAGGGACAGGGGGGGCTACGAGCAGTACTTC.

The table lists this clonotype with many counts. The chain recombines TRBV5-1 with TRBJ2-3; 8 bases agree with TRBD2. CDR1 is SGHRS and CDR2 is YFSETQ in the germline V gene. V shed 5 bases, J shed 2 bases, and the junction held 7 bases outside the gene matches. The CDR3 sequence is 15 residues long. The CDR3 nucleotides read TGCGCCAGCAGAACCTTAGCGGGGAACACAGATACGCAGTATTTT. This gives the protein CASRTLAGNTDTQYF.